These T cell receptor beta chains were read from a single sample in a study of tumor T cells in aggressive B-cell lymphoma. The protocol was immunoSEQ multiplex PCR, while the TCRdb copy is restricted to in-frame clones and leaves out a portion. This table holds several thousand clones, approximately 85% found once. Sequencing was done on a sample of tumor tissue. The receptors come from an adult with diffuse large B cell lymphoma. The CDR3 runs from the conserved cysteine through the conserved F or W. A D gene is named only where the DNA matches it firmly. Expanded clones get a size class; other rows say once, few or many, or leave the size out.

>.|TRBJ1-3|TRBV5-1|TRBD1
TGCGCCAGCAGCTTGGGGACAGGCCTTGGAAACACCATATATTTT
CASSLGTGLGNTIYF
>.|TRBJ1-5|TRBV29-1|.
TGCAGCGTTGTAGTTTCGGGGAATAGCAATCAGCCCCAGCATTTT
CSVVVSGNSNQPQHF
>.|TRBJ1-2|TRBV28|TRBD1
TGTGCCAGCAGTCCAACCGGACAGGGGGCCGGGAATGGCTACACCTTC
CASSPTGQGAGNGYTF
>.|TRBJ1-3|TRBV11-3|.
TGTGCCAGCAGCTTACAGGGGATCGGGGACACCATATATTTT
CASSLQGIGDTIYF
>.|TRBJ1-1|TRBV10-1|TRBD1
TGCGCCAGCAGTGAGGCGCCATGGGACAGGGACACTGAAGCTTTCTTT
CASSEAPWDRDTEAFF
>.|TRBJ2-2|TRBV5-4|TRBD1
TGTGCCAGCAGCCGATGGACAGGGACAGGGGTTACCGGGGAGCTGTTTTTT
CASSRWTGTGVTGELFF
>.|TRBJ1-4|TRBV5-6|.
TGTGCCAGCAGCTTGGAGGACAGTGCTAATGAAAAACTGTTTTTT
CASSLEDSANEKLFF
>.|TRBJ2-7|TRBV6-6|.
TGTGCCAGCACGGAGGGGGCGATATACGAGCAGTACTTC
CASTEGAIYEQYF
>.|TRBJ1-1|TRBV5-1|.
TGCGCCAGCAGCGACAACCAAGGGGACACTGAAGCTTTCTTT
CASSDNQGDTEAFF
>.|TRBJ2-1|TRBV9|TRBD1
TGTGCCAGCAGCGTCGGGACAGGTACCTACAATGAGCAGTTCTTC
CASSVGTGTYNEQFF
>.|TRBJ1-2|TRBV28|.
TGTGCCAGCAGTCCCTCACCGACAGGAAAATTGGGGGGCTACACCTTC
CASSPSPTGKLGGYTF
>few|TRBJ1-1|TRBV4-1|TRBD1
TGCGCCAGCAGCCAAGCCACACCGGGACAGGGGGCGAGTGAAGCTTTCTTT
CASSQATPGQGASEAFF
>.|TRBJ2-3|TRBV28|.
TGTGCCAGCAGTCCAAGGGGCGGACCGACTAGCACAGATACGCAGTATTTT
CASSPRGGPTSTDTQYF
>.|TRBJ1-5|TRBV7-2|.
TGTGCCAGCAGCGCATACTCCGGCAATCAGCCCCAGCATTTT
CASSAYSGNQPQHF
>.|TRBJ1-4|TRBV5-6|TRBD1
TGTGCCAGCAGCTCTAGGGACAGGGTTGATTACGAAAAACTGTTTTTT
CASSSRDRVDYEKLFF
>.|TRBJ1-2|TRBV27|.
TGTGCCAGCAGCCCAGGCGACGCCCTGGGCTACACCTTC
CASSPGDALGYTF
>.|TRBJ1-5|TRBV30|TRBD1
TGTGCCTGGAGTGTAAAGGAGGGGGCTTTTAGCAATCAGCCCCAGCATTTT
CAWSVKEGAFSNQPQHF
>.|TRBJ2-7|TRBV4-1|.
TGCGCCAGCAGCCATGGGGGGGGGCTCTACGAGCAGTACTTC
CASSHGGGLYEQYF
>.|TRBJ1-2|TRBV19|.
TGTGCCAGTAGTATGATGGGAGGGGGCTATGGCTACACCTTC
CASSMMGGGYGYTF
>.|TRBJ2-3|TRBV7-3|.
TGTGCCAGCAGCTTCCAGTCGGGCGGGGCAGATACGCAGTATTTT
CASSFQSGGADTQYF
>.|TRBJ1-6|TRBV28|TRBD1
TGTGCCAGCAGTTCCCCGGACGGGACAGGGGGCCATTCGGCCCTCCACTTT
CASSSPDGTGGHSALHF
>.|TRBJ1-1|TRBV7-2|.
TGTGCCAGCAGCGTGACAGTAATGAACACTGAAGCTTTCTTT
CASSVTVMNTEAFF
>.|TRBJ2-7|TRBV27|TRBD1
TGTGCCAGCAGAATCAGACAGGGGGCCCTCTACGAGCAGTACTTC
CASRIRQGALYEQYF
>.|TRBJ1-1|TRBV6-6|TRBD1
TGTGCCAGCAGCATACAGGGGGCTGAAGCTTTCTTT
CASSIQGAEAFF
>.|TRBJ2-1|TRBV6-5|.
TGTGCCAGTCTAGCTCGGAATGAGCAGTTCTTC
CASLARNEQFF
>once|TRBJ2-5|TRBV7-2|TRBD2
TGTGCCAGCAGCCGGGGACTAGCGGGGGGCAAAGAGACCCAGTACTTC
CASSRGLAGGKETQYF
>.|TRBJ2-7|TRBV7-9|.
TGTGCCAGCAGCCGCGGCGGGGAGCAGTACTTC
CASSRGGEQYF
>.|TRBJ2-7|TRBV7-3|TRBD1
TGTGCCAGCAGCCCCATCGGGACAGGGGACGAGCAGTACTTC
CASSPIGTGDEQYF
>.|TRBJ1-4|TRBV4-3|TRBD1
TGCGCCAGCAGCCAAGACCGGGACAGGGGCGAAAAACTGTTTTTT
CASSQDRDRGEKLFF
>.|TRBJ1-1|TRBV9|.
TGTGCCAGCAGCGTAGCCCCTACAGCGGGGAACACTGAAGCTTTCTTT
CASSVAPTAGNTEAFF